Here is one T cell receptor (beta chain) with its context. The data belong to a study of early T cells in non-severe SARS-CoV-2 infection. Turning to the study itself: Chains stayed unpaired after sequencing of bulk RNA from unsorted whole blood.

The protocol attached unique molecular identifiers to individual cDNA molecules. TCRdb processed the 5' RACE reads anew with MiXCR; each CDR3 protein has one entry. The sample contains some 54,000 distinct CDR3 sequences, roughly 9.6% of which appear only once. The CDR3 contains 11 residues. V was shortened by 7 bases and J by 2 bases, with 5 bases between the two germline ends. The germline V gene encodes CDR1 MDHEN and CDR2 SYDVKM. The chain recombines TRBV28 with TRBJ1-2, with D unresolved. This receptor was identified in an adult who was a healthcare worker with PCR-confirmed SARS-CoV-2 infection or an uninfected control (not recorded which). Specimen: whole blood. CDR3 in DNA: TGTGCCAGCACCTTGAACTATGGCTACACCTTC. Protein product: CASTLNYGYTF.